Below, one T cell receptor beta chain is given with its context. Donors had nominal health at sampling but likely had unrecorded immune exposures. The data belong to a study of cytomegalovirus exposure and HLA in healthy donors. PCR primers comprised 60 Vbeta and 13 Jbeta primers. This table comes from immunoSEQ multiplex PCR, and its TCRdb copy is limited to in-frame clones, with some not included. The sample holds about 200,000 clones, 70% to 85% seen once. The sequencing sample was made of PBMCs. This TCR was recovered from a boy younger than 10 in good health and CMV-seronegative.

The CDR3 DNA is TGCGCCAGCAGCCCAGGACTAGCGGGGGTACATAGGAGGGATACGCAGTATTTT. Its translation: CASSPGLAGVHRRDTQYF. The chain uses TRBV4-1 and TRBJ2-3, with 13 bases lining up with TRBD2. The CDR3 loop spans 18 amino acids. Germline V CDR1 and CDR2: MGHRA, YSYEKL. Losses at the gene ends were 4 bases for V and 6 bases for J; bases not matched to a gene: 13.